Listed here are 22 T cell receptor beta chains from one sample, sequenced in a study of T cell repertoires in cytomegalovirus infection. The antigens for these receptors are not known. From the reads, TCRdb called clonotypes with MiXCR, one entry per CDR3 protein. The table has some 800,000 distinct CDR3 sequences, about 30% seen once. The sequencing used cultured CD8+ T cells from PBMCs, collected from culture after CMV antigen stimulation. These TCRs come from a human donor in good health (CMV status not recorded). Some clones in this sample may be carry-over from other donors' samples.

This clonotype was seen more than once but under ten times. The V gene is TRBV25-1, the J gene TRBJ2-1; D perhaps matches TRBD1 (5 bases). This CDR3 region has 13 residues. Trimming removed 6 bases at V and 4 bases at J, with 10 bases between. From germline, CDR1 is MGHDK and CDR2 SYGVNS. CDR3 residues: CASRKDSYNEQFF. CDR3 coding DNA: TGTGCCAGCAGAAAAGACAGTTACAATGAGCAGTTCTTC.

This clonotype was detected only a few times. The chain joins TRBV12-5 to TRBJ1-2; D is possibly TRBD1 (5 bases). Germline V lookup: CDR1 LGHNT, CDR2 FRNRAP. Trimming removed 4 bases at V and 2 bases at J, with 8 bases between. This CDR3 has 13 amino acids. The CDR3 DNA reads TGTGCTAGTGGTTCGGGACCGAACTATGGCTACACCTTC. Translation gives CASGSGPNYGYTF.

Many counts were recorded for this clonotype. The chain links TRBV7-2 to TRBJ2-7, with 8 bases fitting TRBD2. Germline CDR1 SGHTA, CDR2 FQGNSA. The CDR3 runs to 15 residues. The trim removed 0 bases at V and 3 bases at J, leaving 4 bases unmatched. The CDR3 DNA follows: TGTGCCAGCAGCTTAGCAGCGGGGGCCGGCTACGAGCAGTACGTC. Amino acids: CASSLAAGAGYEQYV.

This clonotype was picked up a small number of times. This chain joins TRBV12-3 or TRBV12-4 and TRBJ1-5; D might be TRBD1 (5 bases). CDR3 size: 16 residues. Trimming removed 2 bases from V and 5 bases from J, with 16 bases in between. The chain's CDR3 is CASSLLGWGQDQPQHF. DNA of the CDR3: TGTGCCAGCAGTTTATTGGGGTGGGGCCAGGATCAGCCCCAGCATTTT.

This clonotype has only a few counts. The gene calls are TRBV7-2 and TRBJ2-3; the D is unclear. The CDR3 length is 11 residues. Looked up from germline, CDR1 is SGHTA and CDR2 is FQGNSA. Trimming took 6 bases from V and 5 from J, leaving 6 bases between them. The CDR3 loop reads CASSYRDTQYF. CDR3 in DNA: TGTGCCAGCAGTTATCGAGATACGCAGTATTTT.

The sample holds many counts of this clonotype. This chain joins TRBV24-1 and TRBJ2-2, with D perhaps matching TRBD1 or TRBD2 (5 bases each). The length of the CDR3 is 16 residues. Germline V gene data show CDR1 as KGHDR and CDR2 as SFDVKD. The germline V and J ends were trimmed by 6 bases and 2 bases, with 15 bases remaining between them. The CDR3 nucleotides are TGTGCCACCAGTAACCGGGACGGAGGAAACACCGGGGAGCTGTTTTTT. It yields the protein CATSNRDGGNTGELFF.

J is TRBJ2-6 and V is TRBV6-4; no clear D gene. The germline CDR1 and CDR2 sequences are MRHNA and SNTAGT. Trimming took 2 bases from V and 1 from J, leaving 12 bases between them. The CDR3 sequence is 17 residues long. This chain's CDR3 is CASSDGIGPSGANVLTF. CDR3 nucleotides: TGTGCCAGCAGTGACGGTATAGGGCCGTCTGGGGCCAACGTCCTGACTTTC.

The gene calls are TRBV12-5 and TRBJ2-7, with 7 bases that match TRBD1. The CDR3 runs 15 residues. Per germline, CDR1 LGHNT and CDR2 FRNRAP. The ends lost 3 bases at V and 2 bases at J; junction bases unmatched: 7. CDR3 coding DNA: TGTGCTAGTGGTTTTCGGCAGGGGGTTGCCTACGAGCAGTACGTC. This translates into CASGFRQGVAYEQYV.

The chain combines TRBV6-5 with TRBJ1-2; 11 bases are a match to TRBD1. The CDR3 runs 13 residues. Unmatched junction bases numbered 1, after V lost 4 bases and J lost 6 bases. Germline values: CDR1 MNHEY, CDR2 SVGAGI. CDR3 DNA: TGTGCCAGCAGTTGGGACAGGGGGAATGGCTACACCTTC. Residues: CASSWDRGNGYTF.

The V gene is TRBV7-6, the J gene TRBJ1-1; TRBD1 might be the D (5 bases). V lost 5 bases to trimming and J lost 9 bases, with 16 bases between them. The CDR3 length is 13 residues. Germline CDR1 reads SGHVS; CDR2 reads FNYEAQ. CDR3 loop: CASSPVRGLQAFF. The CDR3 coding sequence is TGTGCCAGCAGCCCGGTTCGGGGACTTCAAGCTTTCTTT.

This clonotype was counted a few times. V and J are TRBV7-8 and TRBJ2-1, with D unresolved. The V end was cut by 5 bases, the J end by 8 bases, with 28 bases between. CDR3 size: 18 residues. CDR1 and CDR2 from the germline V gene are SGHVS and FQNEAQ. CDR3 sequence (DNA): TGTGCCAGCAGCCCCGGGTCCCTTTTTTCGGCAAGGAACGATGAGCAGTTCTTC. This encodes CASSPGSLFSARNDEQFF.

This clonotype was found once. The chain recombines TRBV15 with TRBJ1-1, with no clear D. Germline CDR1 LNHNV, CDR2 YYDKDF (reference sequence). This CDR3 is built from 16 residues. Trimming stripped 4 bases from V and 0 bases from J, with 15 bases between. DNA for the CDR3: TGTGCCACCAGCATACCGGGCCGGGGAATGAACACTGAAGCTTTCTTT. Its protein is CATSIPGRGMNTEAFF. The whole variable domain, filled in from reference TRBV15 and TRBJ1-1, reads DAMVIQNPRYQVTQFGKPVTLSCSQTLNHNVMYWYQQKSSQAPKLLFHYYDKDFNNEADTPDNFQSRRPNTSFCFLDIRSPGLGDTAMYLCATSIPGRGMNTEAFFGQGTRLTVV.

This clonotype was found a few times. The chain recombines TRBV12-3 or TRBV12-4 with TRBJ2-6, with a tentative D call TRBD1 (6 bases). The CDR3 extends over 16 amino acids. Trimming shortened V by 6 bases and J by 0 bases, and 12 bases separated the two germline ends. CDR3 sequence reads: CASRPGTSSGANVLTF. CDR3 coding DNA: TGTGCCAGCAGACCGGGGACAAGCTCTGGGGCCAACGTCCTGACTTTC.

With regard to this clonotype: Here the CDR3 omits its conserved ending phenylalanine or tryptophan, so a read error is the likely source. V and J are TRBV10-3 and TRBJ1-4, with D possibly matching TRBD1 (6 bases). Germline assignment: CDR1 ENHRY and CDR2 SYGVKD. V dropped 10 bases and J dropped 5 bases, with 14 bases sitting between them. CDR3 size: 13 residues. As DNA, the CDR3 is TGTGCCACGGGGGGCTTGGCGAATGAAAAACTGTTTCTT. Translated, it gives CATGGLANEKLFL.

In this sample, this clonotype turned up once. The rearrangement joins TRBV2 to TRBJ2-2, with a tentative D call TRBD2 (6 bases). Germline V gene data show CDR1 as SNHLY and CDR2 as FYNNEI. The CDR3 covers 14 residues. Between the trimmed V and J ends, which lost 7 bases and 2 bases, there was a span of 11 bases. CDR3 residues: CASMGLTNTGELFF. For the CDR3, the DNA is TGTGCCAGCATGGGACTGACCAACACCGGGGAGCTGTTTTTT.

The rearrangement links TRBV10-3 to TRBJ1-5; 9 nucleotides match TRBD1. CDR1 and CDR2 from the germline V gene are ENHRY and SYGVKD. With V trimmed by 6 bases and J by 4 bases, 7 bases remained unmatched. The CDR3 runs 15 residues. The CDR3 sequence is CAIRDPGQGNQPQHF. In nucleotides, the CDR3 is TGTGCCATCAGAGACCCGGGACAGGGTAATCAGCCCCAGCATTTT.

There are a few counts of this clonotype. V usage is TRBV10-3 and J usage is TRBJ1-4; perhaps TRBD1 as D (6 bases). The germline V gene encodes CDR1 ENHRY and CDR2 SYGVKD. This CDR3 has 15 amino acids. The V end lost 3 bases, the J end lost 4 bases, and 12 bases lay between the germline ends. This CDR3 is CAISDPDSGNEKLFF. Written as DNA, the CDR3 is TGTGCCATCAGTGACCCGGACAGCGGTAATGAAAAACTGTTTTTT.

This clonotype was picked up a small number of times. The J gene is TRBJ1-6, the V gene TRBV28, with D unresolved. CDR3 length equals 14 residues. CDR1 and CDR2 from the germline V gene are MDHEN and SYDVKM. Trimming cost V 2 bases and J 6 bases, with 8 bases left between them. The CDR3 loop is CASSLIGGNSPLHF. The CDR3 nucleotides are TGTGCCAGCAGTTTAATAGGTGGTAATTCACCCCTCCACTTT.

The rearrangement links TRBV27 to TRBJ2-3; no definite D call. This CDR3 has 15 residues. Germline V lookup: CDR1 MNHEY, CDR2 SMNVEV (reference sequence). Trimming pared 6 bases from V and 7 bases from J, leaving 20 bases between. The CDR3 loop reads CASSPDSLAQYTQYF. The CDR3 DNA sequence: TGTGCCAGCAGCCCCGACTCCCTTGCGCAATATACGCAGTATTTT.

This clonotype has a count of ten or more. This chain links TRBV12-3 or TRBV12-4 with TRBJ1-2; D gene unclear. CDR3 size: 10 residues. V lost 3 bases and J lost 6, with 2 bases in between. The CDR3, as DNA: TGTGCCAGCAGTTTTCATGGCTACACCTTC. This codes for CASSFHGYTF.

This clonotype was recorded once. The chain uses TRBV6-5 and TRBJ2-4; D ambiguous. Trimming shortened V by 6 bases and J by 9 bases, and 15 bases separated the two germline ends. The CDR3 sequence is 13 residues long. Germline V lookup: CDR1 MNHEY, CDR2 SVGAGI. The CDR3 protein is CASRHYESGIQYF. CDR3 nucleotide sequence: TGTGCCAGCAGGCACTACGAGAGTGGCATTCAGTACTTC.

This clonotype was counted at least ten times. The chain carries TRBV7-9 and TRBJ1-1; D gene uncertain. V shed 4 bases and J shed 0 bases, with 15 bases lying between them. Germline V gives CDR1 SEHNR, CDR2 FQNEAQ (reference sequence). The CDR3 runs to 16 residues. CDR3 bases: TGTGCCAGCAGCTCGAGGTTAGCTTACATGAACACTGAAGCTTTCTTT. Amino acids: CASSSRLAYMNTEAFF.